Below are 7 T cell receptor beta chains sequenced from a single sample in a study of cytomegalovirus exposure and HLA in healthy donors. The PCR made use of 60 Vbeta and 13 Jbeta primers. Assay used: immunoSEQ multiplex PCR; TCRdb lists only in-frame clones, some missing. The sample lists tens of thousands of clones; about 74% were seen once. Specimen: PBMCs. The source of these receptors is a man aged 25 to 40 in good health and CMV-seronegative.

Here the CDR3 reads CASSDSGGSLNEQFF. Here the CDR3 DNA reads TGTGCCAGCAGTGACTCTGGGGGGAGTCTCAATGAGCAGTTCTTC. The V gene is TRBV6-4, the J gene TRBJ2-1; TRBD2 might be the D (6 bases). Germline CDR1 and CDR2: MRHNA and SNTAGT. This CDR3 is built from 15 residues. V lost 0 bases, J lost 6 bases, and 12 bases lay in between.

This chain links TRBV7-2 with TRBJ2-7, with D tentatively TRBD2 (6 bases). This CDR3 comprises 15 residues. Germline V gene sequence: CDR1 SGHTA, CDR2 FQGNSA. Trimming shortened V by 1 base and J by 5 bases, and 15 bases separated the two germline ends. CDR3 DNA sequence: TGTGCCAGCAGCTTAGGGGGGAGGCAAAGCGACGAGCAGTACTTC. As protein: CASSLGGRQSDEQYF.

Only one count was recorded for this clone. DNA of the CDR3: TGCGCCAGCAGCTTACCGACAGGGGTGAGCTACGAGCAGTACTTC. Protein product: CASSLPTGVSYEQYF. The rearrangement joins TRBV5-1 to TRBJ2-7; 8 bases agree with TRBD1. Trimming cost V 2 bases and J 3 bases; bases outside gene matches: 7. The CDR3 contains 15 residues. Germline lookup yields CDR1 SGHRS and CDR2 YFSETQ.

The CDR3 region has the DNA TGTGCCAGCAGTTCTTCAGGGGTTGGGGACAATCAGCCCCAGCATTTT. Translating gives CASSSSGVGDNQPQHF. This chain joins TRBV28 and TRBJ1-5; a weak D match, TRBD1 (6 bases). The V and J ends lost 4 bases and 3 bases respectively, with 16 bases between them. The CDR3 sequence is 16 residues long. Germline CDR1 MDHEN, CDR2 SYDVKM.

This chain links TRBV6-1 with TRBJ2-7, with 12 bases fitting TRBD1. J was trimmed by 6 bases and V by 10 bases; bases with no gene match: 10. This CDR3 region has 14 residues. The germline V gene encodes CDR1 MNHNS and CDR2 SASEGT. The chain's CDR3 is CATNSGQGALEQYF. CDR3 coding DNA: TGTGCCACCAATTCGGGACAGGGGGCTCTCGAGCAGTACTTC.

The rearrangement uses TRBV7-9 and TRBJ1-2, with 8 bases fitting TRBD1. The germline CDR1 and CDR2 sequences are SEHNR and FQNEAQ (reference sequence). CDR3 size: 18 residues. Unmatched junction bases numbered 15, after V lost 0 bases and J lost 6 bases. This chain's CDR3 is CASSLASQGAGLFDGYTF. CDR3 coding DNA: TGTGCCAGCAGCTTAGCGTCGCAGGGGGCAGGGTTATTTGATGGCTACACCTTC.

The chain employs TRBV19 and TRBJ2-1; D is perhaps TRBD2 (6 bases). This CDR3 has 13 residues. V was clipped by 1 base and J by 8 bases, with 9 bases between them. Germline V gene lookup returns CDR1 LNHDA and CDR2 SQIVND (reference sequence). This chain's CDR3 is CASSIVPGDEQFF. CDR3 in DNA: TGTGCCAGTAGTATAGTTCCGGGGGATGAGCAGTTCTTC.